This T cell receptor (beta chain) was captured in a study of blood T cell repertoires in COVID-19. In the authors' workflow: Amplified reference gene primers provided the basis for estimating nucleated cell counts. Some clones are missing from TCRdb's copy, which holds only in-frame ones; the method was immunoSEQ multiplex PCR. V and J calls and clone size are given by that table; D and trimming were obtained from the DNA. The sample has 150,000 to 200,000 clones; roughly 86% are singletons. V was trimmed by 4 bases and J by 7 bases, leaving 14 bases between them. CDR1 is SGHRS and CDR2 is YFSETQ in the germline V gene. The CDR3 has 14 residues.

This chain connects TRBV5-1 to TRBJ1-4, with a weak D call TRBD1 (5 bases). The sequence was obtained from a man in his sixties or seventies with acute or convalescent COVID-19. The sequenced sample was peripheral blood. CDR3 loop: CASSDTGDREKLFF. The CDR3 DNA is TGCGCCAGCAGCGATACGGGGGACCGTGAAAAACTGTTTTTT.